This TCR beta chain was sequenced in a study of CD4 T cell repertoires in COVID-19. For the study at large: After approximately 10 days of IL-2 expansion, CFSE-low cells were relabeled and restimulated with other coronavirus spikes.

Study-wide findings and caveats: Between roughly 6.5 and 26% of SARS-CoV-2 clonotypes also appeared in SARS-CoV and/or HKU1 spike cultures. Suggested intraclonal diversification: top SARS-CoV-2-reactive clonotypes appeared in two or three memory subsets.

TCRdb's copy holds only in-frame clones and misses some; the assay was immunoSEQ multiplex PCR. This sample has around 23,000 clones, with over 85% found just once. Details on this clone: The antigen remains unidentified.

No culture step preceded sequencing of the ex vivo isolated memory T cells. This sequence was found in a human donor who had COVID-19. Material: circulating follicular helper CD4+ T cells (cTfh) from blood, obtained before the COVID-19 pandemic.

The CDR3, as DNA: TGCGCCAGCAGCTTGGCCGGGTTGCGGGAGGGCTGGCAAGAGACCCAGTACTTC. Residues: CASSLAGLREGWQETQYF. The chain links TRBV5-1 to TRBJ2-5, with 9 nucleotides matching TRBD2. This CDR3 has 18 residues. Unmatched junction bases numbered 11, after V lost 0 bases and J lost 2 bases. Germline CDR1 and CDR2: SGHRS and YFSETQ.